The clone carrying this T cell receptor (beta chain) came up once. The CDR3 is 13 residues long. Trimming removed 3 bases at V and 3 bases at J, with 5 bases between. Germline V gene data show CDR1 as MGHDK and CDR2 as SYGVNS. The data originate from a study of regulatory dendritic cells for organ transplantation. Repertoires were generated with immunoSEQ multiplex PCR, while TCRdb's copy carries only in-frame clones and drops some. This sample has nearly 30,000 clones, with almost 80% found just once. This TCR was recovered from a human donor in good health. The V and J genes are TRBV25-1 and TRBJ2-2; D ambiguous. Sequencing input: memory CD4+ T cells from blood. The subset denotes: CD45RO+ memory T cells. The CDR3 spells CASSDYYTGELFF. The CDR3 coding sequence is TGTGCCAGCAGTGACTATTACACCGGGGAGCTGTTTTTT.